The 9 T cell receptor beta chains presented below share a single source sample, sequenced in a study of blood T cell repertoires in COVID-19. The data were produced by immunoSEQ multiplex PCR, yet TCRdb's version contains in-frame clones alone and is incomplete. The sample includes under 150,000 clones, roughly 80% of them seen just once. Sequenced: peripheral blood. These receptors originate from a man aged 45-65 years with acute or convalescent COVID-19.

The CDR3 DNA follows: TGCGCCAGCAGCCAAATGGAGGGAATAGAGACCCAGTACTTC. It specifies CASSQMEGIETQYF. The rearrangement uses TRBV4-1 and TRBJ2-5; D possibly corresponds to TRBD2 (6 bases). V was pared by 2 bases and J by 4 bases, with 11 bases between. Germline V gene sequence: CDR1 MGHRA, CDR2 YSYEKL. The CDR3 covers 14 residues.

The V gene is TRBV6-6, the J gene TRBJ1-2, with a tentative D call TRBD1 (5 bases). The CDR3 runs to 12 residues. V shed 6 bases and J shed 5 bases, with 10 bases lying between them. Per germline, CDR1 MNHNY and CDR2 SVGAGI (reference sequence). CDR3 sequence reads: CASSPTVYGYTF. CDR3 nucleotide sequence: TGTGCCAGCAGCCCGACAGTTTATGGCTACACCTTC.

The rearrangement links TRBV3-1 (or the pseudogene TRBV3-2) to TRBJ1-6; a weak D match, TRBD1 (6 bases). Germline V gene data show CDR1 as LGHDT and CDR2 as YNNKEL (reference sequence). With 1 base removed from V and 11 bases from J, the gap between germline ends came to 9 bases. The CDR3 contains 13 residues. The CDR3 is CASSQVAGAPLHF. The CDR3 bases are TGTGCCAGCAGCCAAGTCGCAGGGGCACCCCTCCACTTT.

The table lists this clone with a count of one. This sequence joins TRBV9 and TRBJ1-5; 9 bases map to TRBD1. This CDR3 is built from 16 residues. CDR1 is SGDLS and CDR2 is YYNGEE in the germline V gene. Trimming removed 3 bases from V and 0 bases from J; junction bases left unmatched: 4. CDR3 residues: CASSAGTGSSNQPQHF. CDR3 bases: TGTGCCAGCAGCGCTGGGACAGGGTCTAGCAATCAGCCCCAGCATTTT.

The rearrangement uses TRBV5-1 and TRBJ1-3; D unclear. V was pared by 3 bases and J by 0 bases, with 10 bases between. Germline assignment: CDR1 SGHRS and CDR2 YFSETQ. This CDR3 is 15 amino acids long. The CDR3, as DNA: TGCGCCAGCAGCTCGTCCGGGAACTCTGGAAACACCATATATTTT. Residues: CASSSSGNSGNTIYF. The full variable domain, in which reference TRBV5-1 and TRBJ1-3 provide the parts outside the CDR3, is KAGVTQTPRYLIKTRGQQVTLSCSPISGHRSVSWYQQTPGQGLQFLFEYFSETQRNKGNFPGRFSGRQFSNSRSEMNVSTLELGDSALYLCASSSSGNSGNTIYFGEGSWLTVV.

The chain couples TRBV19 to TRBJ1-5; D is uncertain. Germline CDR1 LNHDA, CDR2 SQIVND (reference sequence). This CDR3 is built from 16 residues. The V end lost 5 bases, the J end lost 4 bases, and 18 bases lay between the germline ends. CDR3: CASSVGSSYLNQPQHF. Here the CDR3 DNA reads TGTGCCAGTAGTGTGGGGAGCAGCTATTTAAATCAGCCCCAGCATTTT.

This chain connects TRBV11-2 to TRBJ1-2; D is ambiguous. The CDR3 contains 13 residues. Trimming took off 3 bases at V and 9 bases at J, with 14 bases between the two ends. Germline CDR1 and CDR2: SGHAT and FQNNGV. CDR3 in amino acids: CASSFSQAVSYTF. CDR3 DNA: TGTGCCAGCAGCTTTTCCCAGGCCGTAAGCTACACCTTC. Full variable domain (outside the CDR3, taken from reference TRBV11-2 and TRBJ1-2): EAGVAQSPRYKIIEKRQSVAFWCNPISGHATLYWYQQILGQGPKLLIQFQNNGVVDDSQLPKDRFSAERLKGVDSTLKIQPAKLEDSAVYLCASSFSQAVSYTFGSGTRLTVV.

This clone was seen a single time. The chain has TRBV28 and TRBJ1-2; D not certain. Deletions cut 3 bases from V and 3 bases from J, with 8 bases between. Germline V gene lookup returns CDR1 MDHEN and CDR2 SYDVKM. The CDR3 length is 13 residues. CDR3 loop: CASSFGLYYGYTF. CDR3 coding DNA: TGTGCCAGCAGTTTTGGACTTTACTATGGCTACACCTTC.

This rearrangement joins TRBV24-1 to TRBJ2-6, with D perhaps TRBD2 (7 bases). Trimming left V 5 bases short and J 2 bases short, with 9 bases between. CDR1 is KGHDR, CDR2 SFDVKD, per germline. CDR3 length: 15 amino acids. The CDR3 sequence is CATSVGGPGANVLTF. In DNA form, the CDR3 reads TGTGCCACCAGTGTGGGGGGGCCTGGGGCCAACGTCCTGACTTTC.